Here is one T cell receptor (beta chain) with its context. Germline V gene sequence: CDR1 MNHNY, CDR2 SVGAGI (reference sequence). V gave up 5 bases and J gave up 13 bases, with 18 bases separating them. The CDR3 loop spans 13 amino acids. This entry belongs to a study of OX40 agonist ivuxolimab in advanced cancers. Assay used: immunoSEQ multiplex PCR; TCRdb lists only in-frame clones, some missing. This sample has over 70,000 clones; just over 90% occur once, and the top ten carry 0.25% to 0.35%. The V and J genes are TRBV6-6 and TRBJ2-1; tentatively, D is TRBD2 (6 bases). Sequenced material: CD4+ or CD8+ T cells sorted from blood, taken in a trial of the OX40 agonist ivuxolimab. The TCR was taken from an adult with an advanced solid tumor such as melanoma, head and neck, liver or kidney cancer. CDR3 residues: CASSPLALALQFF. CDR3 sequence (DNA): TGTGCCAGCAGTCCTCTAGCGCTAGCACTACAGTTCTTC.